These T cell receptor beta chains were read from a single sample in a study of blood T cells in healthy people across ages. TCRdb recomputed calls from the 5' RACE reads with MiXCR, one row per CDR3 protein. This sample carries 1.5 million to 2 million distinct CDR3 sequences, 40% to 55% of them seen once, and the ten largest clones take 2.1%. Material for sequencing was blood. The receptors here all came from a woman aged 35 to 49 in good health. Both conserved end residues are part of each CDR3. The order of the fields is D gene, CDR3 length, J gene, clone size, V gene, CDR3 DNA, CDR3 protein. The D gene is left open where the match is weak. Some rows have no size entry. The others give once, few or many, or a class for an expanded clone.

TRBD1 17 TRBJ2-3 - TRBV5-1 TGCGCCAGCAGCTCTTCTACACAGGGGGCGCGGAAAGATACGCAGTATTTT CASSSSTQGARKDTQYF
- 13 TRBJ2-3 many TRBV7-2 TGCGCCAGCAGCCTCGCCCCCACAGATACGCAGTATTTT CASSLAPTDTQYF
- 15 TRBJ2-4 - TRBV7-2 TGTGCCAGCAGCTCTGCGTGGACGGTAGAAAACATTCAGTACTTC CASSSAWTVENIQYF
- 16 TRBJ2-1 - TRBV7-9 TGTGCCAGCAGCTTAGCGCGGGGAGGGGGATTGAATGAGCAGTTCTTC CASSLARGGGLNEQFF
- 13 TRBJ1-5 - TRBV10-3 TGTGCCATCAGTGAGAGAGAAGGTCAGCCCCAGCATTTT CAISEREGQPQHF
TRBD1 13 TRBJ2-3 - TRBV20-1 TGCAGTGCTTTACAGGGGATCACAGATACGCAGTATTTT CSALQGITDTQYF
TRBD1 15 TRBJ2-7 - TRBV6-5 TGTGCCAGCAGGGACGGGGCAGGGGGCATCTACGAGCAGTACTTC CASRDGAGGIYEQYF
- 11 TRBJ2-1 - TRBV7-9 TGTGCCAGCTCAAAAGTAGGTGAGCAGTTCTTC CASSKVGEQFF
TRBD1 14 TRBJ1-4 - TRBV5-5 TGTGCCAGCAGGCGGACAGGGCCCTTGGAAAAACTGTTTTTT CASRRTGPLEKLFF
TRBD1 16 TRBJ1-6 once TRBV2 TGTGCCAGCAGTGAACGGACAGGGGCCATAGGTTCACCCCTCCACTTT CASSERTGAIGSPLHF
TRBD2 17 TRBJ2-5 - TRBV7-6 TGTGCCAGCAGCTTAGCGGCAAGCGGGGGGGTCCAAGAGACCCAGTACTTC CASSLAASGGVQETQYF
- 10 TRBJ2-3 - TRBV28 TGTGCCACCCTCGGAGATACGCAGTATTTT CATLGDTQYF
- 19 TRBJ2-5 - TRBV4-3 TGCGCCAGCAGCCAAGTTTGGCGGTCAGGAAACTTGTACCAAGAGACCCAGTACTTC CASSQVWRSGNLYQETQYF
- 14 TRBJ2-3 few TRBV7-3 TGTGCCAGCAGCTTCTCTGGCAGCCCAGATACGCAGTATTTT CASSFSGSPDTQYF
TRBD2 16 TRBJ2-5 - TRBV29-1 TGCAGCGTTGGCGGGGGGGCCTCCCGAAGGGGAGAGACCCAGTACTTC CSVGGGASRRGETQYF
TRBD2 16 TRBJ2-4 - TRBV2 TGTGCCAGCGCTAGCGGGGGCTTAATAGCCAAAAACATTCAGTACTTC CASASGGLIAKNIQYF
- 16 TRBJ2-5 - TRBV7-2 TGTGCCAGCAGCTTAGGGGATCCACATTACCAAGAGACCCAGTACTTC CASSLGDPHYQETQYF
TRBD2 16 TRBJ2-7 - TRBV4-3 TGCGCCAGCAGCCAAGATATAGGGCTAGCGGGAAACGAGCAGTACTTC CASSQDIGLAGNEQYF
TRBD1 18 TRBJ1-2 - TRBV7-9 TGTGCCAGCAGCTTAGCGATGACAGGGGGCTACCTCAACTATGGCTACACCTTC CASSLAMTGGYLNYGYTF
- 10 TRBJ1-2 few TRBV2 TGTGCCAGCAGATCGGGGGGCTACACCTTC CASRSGGYTF
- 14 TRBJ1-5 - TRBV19 TGTGCCAGTAGTATAGCAGGGAACAATCAGCCCCAGCATTTT CASSIAGNNQPQHF
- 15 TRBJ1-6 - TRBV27 TGTGCCAGCAGGGAGGACGCCGGTCTAGGTTCACCCCTCCACTTT CASREDAGLGSPLHF
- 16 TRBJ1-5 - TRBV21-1 TGTGCCAGCAGCAAAGGCGGGACAGGGCGCAATCAGCCCCAGCATTTT CASSKGGTGRNQPQHF
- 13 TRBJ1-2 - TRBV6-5 TGTGCCAGCAGTTTCGGATTTAACTATGGCTACACCTTC CASSFGFNYGYTF
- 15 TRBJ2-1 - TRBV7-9 TGTGCCAGCAGAAAAGGCGGGGCCTCCTACAATGAGCAGTTCTTC CASRKGGASYNEQFF
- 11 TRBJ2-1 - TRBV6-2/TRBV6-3 TGTGCCAGCAGAACAGGGTTGATGGAGTTCTTC CASRTGLMEFF
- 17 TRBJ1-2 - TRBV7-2 TGTGCCTTGCCCTTAGAGACAGCCAGGACCTCCAACTATGGCTACACCTTC CALPLETARTSNYGYTF
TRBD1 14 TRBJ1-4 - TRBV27 TGTGCCAGCAGTTTATGGGACAGAGGCGAAAAACTGTTTTTT CASSLWDRGEKLFF
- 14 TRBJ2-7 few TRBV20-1 TGCAGTGCTAGAGATCAAGGCACCTACTACGAGCAGTACTTC CSARDQGTYYEQYF
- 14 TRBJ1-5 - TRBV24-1 TGTGCCACCAGTGAGCAGCATAGCAATCAGCCCCAGCATTTT CATSEQHSNQPQHF
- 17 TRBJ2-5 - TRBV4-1 TGCGCCAGCAGCCTCCCCCGGGACGGGCGACAGCAAGAGACCCAGTACTTC CASSLPRDGRQQETQYF
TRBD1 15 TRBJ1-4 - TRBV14 TGTGCCAGCGGCCAAGTAGGGACAGTTGCCGAAAAACTGTTTTTT CASGQVGTVAEKLFF
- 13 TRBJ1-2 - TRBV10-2 TGCGCCAGCAGTGAGTCCCCGGATGGTGGCTACACCTTC CASSESPDGGYTF
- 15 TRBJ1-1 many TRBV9 TGTGCCAGCAGCGCCCCGGGACGGAAGAACACTGAAGCTTTCTTT CASSAPGRKNTEAFF
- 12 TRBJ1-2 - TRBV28 TGTGCCAGCAGACAGGAACCTTATGGCTACACCTTC CASRQEPYGYTF
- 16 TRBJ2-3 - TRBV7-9 TGTGCCAGCAGCTTAGGGGAAATGGGGGGCACAGATACGCAGTATTTT CASSLGEMGGTDTQYF
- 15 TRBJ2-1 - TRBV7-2 TGTGCCAGCAGCCCCCGGGCTCTCCTAAGGGATGAGCAGTTCTTC CASSPRALLRDEQFF
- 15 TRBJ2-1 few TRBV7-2 TGTGCCAGCAGCTCATACAACCCCAGGGGCGCTGAGCAGTTCTTC CASSSYNPRGAEQFF
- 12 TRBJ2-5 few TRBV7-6 TGTGCCAGCACTCTCGGAAAAGAGACCCAGTACTTC CASTLGKETQYF
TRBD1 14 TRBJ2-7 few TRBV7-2 TGTGCCAGTACTGGACAGGGCAGTACCTACGAGCAGTACTTC CASTGQGSTYEQYF
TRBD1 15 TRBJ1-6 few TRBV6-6 TGTGCCAGCAGTTACCAAGGGGGCTCTGCTTCACCCCTCCACTTT CASSYQGGSASPLHF
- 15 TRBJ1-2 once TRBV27 TGTGCCAGCAGTTCCCGACTAGGACACGGGTGTGGCTACACCTTC CASSSRLGHGCGYTF
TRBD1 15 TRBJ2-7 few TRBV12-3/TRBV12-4 TGTGCCAGCAGGAAAGATACAGGGGGCCCTTACGAGCAGTACTTC CASRKDTGGPYEQYF
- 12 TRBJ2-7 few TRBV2 TGTGCCAGCAGGACTACAAGCTACGAGCAGTACTTC CASRTTSYEQYF
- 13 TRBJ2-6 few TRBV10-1 TGCGCCAGCAGTATACCCGGGGCCAACGTCCTGACTTTC CASSIPGANVLTF
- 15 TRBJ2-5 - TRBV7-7 TGTGCTAGCAGCTTAGGAGGGCCCCAGGGGGAGACCCAGTACTTC CASSLGGPQGETQYF
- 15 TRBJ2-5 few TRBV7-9 TGTGCCAGCAGCTTAGCTGGGGTACAGCAAGAGACCCAGTACTTC CASSLAGVQQETQYF
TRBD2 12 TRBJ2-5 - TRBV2 TGTGCCAGCAACCCTAGCGGAGAGACCCAGTACTTC CASNPSGETQYF